The 8 T cell receptor beta chains below all came from one sample that was sequenced in a study of blood T cell repertoires in COVID-19 (dated by TCRdb to 2018 to 2020). The library was prepared using the immunoSEQ multiplex PCR assay. Not all clones reach the TCRdb copy of this immuneACCESS table, which keeps in-frame sequences only. Checked studies attribute under half of the gap to unresolved V genes and leave the rest unexplained. Within this sample are around 130,000 clones, with around 80% of them counted one time only. The ten largest clonotypes hold 9% to 15% of the sample. Sequenced: peripheral blood. The receptors were sampled from a woman aged 55-69 years with acute or convalescent COVID-19.

This clone was observed once. CDR3 DNA: TGTGCCAGCAGCTTAGGGCTAGCGGGACCCACGAATACGCAGTATTTT. Translated: CASSLGLAGPTNTQYF. The chain is built from TRBV7-9 and TRBJ2-3; 9 positions agree with TRBD2. Germline CDR1 is SEHNR and CDR2 is FQNEAQ (reference sequence). V was clipped by 1 base and J by 7 bases; unmatched bases: 9. The CDR3 has 16 amino acids. The full variable domain, completed using reference TRBV7-9 and TRBJ2-3, is DTGVSQNPRHKITKRGQNVTFRCDPISEHNRLYWYRQTLGQGPEFLTYFQNEAQLEKSRLLSDRFSAERPKGSFSTLEIQRTEQGDSAMYLCASSLGLAGPTNTQYFGPGTRLTVL.

The V call is TRBV21-1, the J call TRBJ2-7; no check of the table's D call, TRBD2, against the DNA was made. TRBV21-1 is a recognized pseudogene. The CDR3 sequence is 13 residues long. DNA of the CDR3: TGTGCCAGCAGAACCCGGGGGAGTTACGAGCAGTACGTC. It is translated as CASRTRGSYEQYV.

This clone was found once. V is TRBV6-6 and J is TRBJ2-3; weak D call: TRBD1 (5 bases). Germline V lookup: CDR1 MNHNY, CDR2 SVGAGI (reference sequence). V lost 7 bases and J 2 bases, leaving 10 bases between the germline ends. This CDR3 has 13 amino acids. The DNA of the CDR3 is TGTGCCAGCACCAAGGGGCCCACAGATACGCAGTATTTT. It encodes CASTKGPTDTQYF.

The CDR3 reads CASSLGDRGKFF. CDR3 DNA: TGTGCCAGCAGCTTAGGGGACAGGGGAAAGTTCTTC. V is TRBV7-9 and J is TRBJ2-1, with 10 bases that match TRBD1. With 1 base clipped from V and 14 bases from J, the junction kept 2 bases outside the gene matches. Per the germline V gene, CDR1 is SEHNR and CDR2 is FQNEAQ (reference sequence). The CDR3 has 12 residues.

The chain carries TRBV6-1 and TRBJ2-5; D unclear. The CDR3 runs 12 residues. Trimming removed 3 bases from V and 3 bases from J, with 5 bases in between. Germline lookup yields CDR1 MNHNS and CDR2 SASEGT. In DNA form, the CDR3 reads TGTGCCAGCAGTGACCAAAAAGAGACCCAGTACTTC. It yields the protein CASSDQKETQYF.

The rearrangement joins TRBV6-5 to TRBJ2-7, with D possibly being TRBD1 (5 bases). This CDR3 is 13 amino acids long. Germline CDR1 reads MNHEY; CDR2 reads SVGAGI. Between the trimmed V and J ends, which lost 4 bases and 3 bases, there was a span of 10 bases. CDR3 sequence: CASSWGRNYEQYF. CDR3 nucleotides: TGTGCCAGCAGTTGGGGCAGGAACTACGAGCAGTACTTC.

The J gene is TRBJ2-2, the V gene TRBV6-6, with TRBD1 identical over 8 bases. With 5 bases clipped from V and 4 bases from J, the junction kept 6 bases outside the gene matches. This CDR3 has 15 residues. In germline, CDR1 is MNHNY, CDR2 SVGAGI (reference sequence). CDR3 DNA sequence: TGTGCCAGCAGTCCCCCGGGACAGGCCACCGGGGAGCTGTTTTTT. Translated, it gives CASSPPGQATGELFF.

The chain is built from TRBV24-1 and TRBJ1-5; TRBD1 might be the D (5 bases). CDR3 length: 13 amino acids. The V end lost 5 bases, the J end lost 9 bases, and 13 bases lay between the germline ends. Germline V lookup: CDR1 KGHDR, CDR2 SFDVKD. This chain's CDR3 is CATSGSRQGPQHF. In DNA form, the CDR3 reads TGTGCCACCAGTGGCAGTCGTCAGGGGCCCCAGCATTTT.